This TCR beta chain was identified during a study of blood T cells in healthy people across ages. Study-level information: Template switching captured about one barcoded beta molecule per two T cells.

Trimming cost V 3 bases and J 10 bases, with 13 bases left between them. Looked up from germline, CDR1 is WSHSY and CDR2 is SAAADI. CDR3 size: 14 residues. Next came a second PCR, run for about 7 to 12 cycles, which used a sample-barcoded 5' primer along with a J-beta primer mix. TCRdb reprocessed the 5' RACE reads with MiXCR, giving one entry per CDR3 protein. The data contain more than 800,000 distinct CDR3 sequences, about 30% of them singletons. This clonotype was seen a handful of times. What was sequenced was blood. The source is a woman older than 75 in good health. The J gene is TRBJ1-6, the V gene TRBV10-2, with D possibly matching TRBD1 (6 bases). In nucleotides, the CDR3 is TGCGCCAGCAGTGAAGGGGGTTCTCGGTCACCCCTCCACTTT. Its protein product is CASSEGGSRSPLHF.